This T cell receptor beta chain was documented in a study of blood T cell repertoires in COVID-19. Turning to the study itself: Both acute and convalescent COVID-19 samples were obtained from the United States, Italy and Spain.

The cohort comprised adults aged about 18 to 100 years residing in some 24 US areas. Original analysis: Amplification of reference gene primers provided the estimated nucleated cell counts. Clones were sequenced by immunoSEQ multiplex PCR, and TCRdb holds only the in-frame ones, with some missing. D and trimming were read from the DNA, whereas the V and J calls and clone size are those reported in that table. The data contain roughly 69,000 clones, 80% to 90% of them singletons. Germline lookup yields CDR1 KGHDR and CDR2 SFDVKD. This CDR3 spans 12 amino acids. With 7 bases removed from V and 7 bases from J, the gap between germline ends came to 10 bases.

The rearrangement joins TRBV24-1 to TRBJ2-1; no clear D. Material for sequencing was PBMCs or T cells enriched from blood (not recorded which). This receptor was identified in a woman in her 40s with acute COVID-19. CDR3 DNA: TGTGCCACCAGCGCGGCGAAGAATGAGCAGTTCTTC. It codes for CATSAAKNEQFF.